Presented here are 8 T cell receptor beta chains from one specimen sequenced in a study of regulatory T cells in long-lasting Graves disease. Documented time point: newly diagnosed GD, antithyroid drugs for less than 3 months. The authors made the TCR library using RNA they extracted from PBMCs. Library construction for TCR beta used iRepertoire HTBI primers and Arm-PCR of CDR3 regions. One entry per CDR3 protein results from TCRdb running MiXCR on the multiplex PCR reads. The repertoire holds about 530,000 distinct CDR3 sequences, with roughly a sixth as singletons. These data were also reused for a study on T cells in Graves' hyperthyroidism and ophthalmopathy.

The starting material was peripheral blood mononuclear cells (PBMCs), obtained at new diagnosis, from a patient treated with antithyroid drugs. All receptors come from a woman in her forties or fifties with Graves disease.

This clonotype was counted a few times. This CDR3 fails to terminate in the conserved phenylalanine or tryptophan, so it likely reflects a read error. The V gene is TRBV7-2, the J gene TRBJ2-3; no firm D call. The CDR3 spans 12 residues. Germline CDR1 is SGHTA and CDR2 is FQGNSA. The V and J ends lost 1 base and 8 bases respectively, with 7 bases between them. DNA for the CDR3: TGTGCCAGCAGCTTAGAAGAATTTACGCAGTATTCT. This gives the protein CASSLEEFTQYS.

In its sample, this clonotype was seen many times. The chain has TRBV11-2 and TRBJ1-1, with D possibly being TRBD1 (6 bases). Germline-derived CDR1 and CDR2 are SGHAT and FQNNGV. This CDR3 contains 15 residues. The germline V and J ends were trimmed by 6 bases and 4 bases, with 18 bases remaining between them. CDR3 DNA: TGTGCCAGCAGAACGAGACAGGTGGGCTCCACTGAAGCTTTCTTT. It codes for CASRTRQVGSTEAFF.

This clonotype was counted many times. This chain links TRBV12-3 or TRBV12-4 with TRBJ1-2; TRBD1 matches at 8 bases. With V trimmed by 7 bases and J by 8 bases, 15 bases remained unmatched. This CDR3 has 15 residues. DNA for the CDR3: TGTGCCAGCACCCGATCGACTTCAGGGGGCTGGGGCTACACCTTC. It is translated as CASTRSTSGGWGYTF.

This sequence joins TRBV2 and TRBJ1-5, with 7 bases aligning to TRBD1. Germline V gives CDR1 SNHLY, CDR2 FYNNEI. J lost 3 bases, V lost 8 bases, and 10 bases had no gene match. The CDR3 length is 15 residues. DNA for the CDR3: TGTGCCAGCCGGACCCCCGGGACAGTCAATCAGCCCCAGCATTTT. As protein: CASRTPGTVNQPQHF.

This clonotype was seen more than once but under ten times. This chain links TRBV25-1 with TRBJ2-1; D remains ambiguous. In germline, CDR1 is MGHDK, CDR2 SYGVNS. V lost 0 bases to trimming and J lost 6 bases, with 9 bases between them. This CDR3 has 14 residues. DNA for the CDR3: TGTGCCAGCAGTGAATATGGCTCCAGCAATGAGCAGTTCTTC. As protein: CASSEYGSSNEQFF.

In this sample, this clonotype turned up many times. The genes are TRBV20-1 and TRBJ2-7; D call uncertain. Trimming cost V 5 bases and J 4 bases, with 9 bases left between them. Germline V gives CDR1 DFQATT, CDR2 SNEGSKA (reference sequence). This CDR3 region has 11 residues. The CDR3 is CSAGSPYEQYF. The CDR3 region has the DNA TGCAGTGCTGGCAGTCCTTACGAGCAGTACTTC.

There are many counts of this clonotype. The rearrangement uses TRBV30 and TRBJ1-2, with 12 bases aligning to TRBD1. The CDR3 has 14 residues. Germline-derived CDR1 and CDR2 are GTSNPN and SVGIG (reference sequence). Losses at the gene ends were 2 bases for V and 6 bases for J; bases not matched to a gene: 4. The CDR3 is CAWSRDRGRHGYTF. In DNA, the CDR3 is TGTGCCTGGAGTAGGGACAGGGGGCGACATGGCTACACCTTC.

This clonotype was counted between two and nine times. The rearrangement joins TRBV18 to TRBJ2-2; D gene ambiguous. The CDR3 spans 13 residues. Germline V gives CDR1 KGHSH, CDR2 LQKENI. With 5 bases removed from V and 5 bases from J, the gap between germline ends came to 9 bases. For the CDR3, the DNA is TGTGCCAGCTCAGTTAGACTTACCGGGGAGCTGTTTTTT. Translated, it gives CASSVRLTGELFF. The full variable domain, completed using reference TRBV18 and TRBJ2-2, is NAGVMQNPRHLVRRRGQEARLRCSPMKGHSHVYWYRQLPEEGLKFMVYLQKENIIDESGMPKERFSAEFPKEGPSILRIQQVVRGDSAAYFCASSVRLTGELFFGEGSRLTVL.